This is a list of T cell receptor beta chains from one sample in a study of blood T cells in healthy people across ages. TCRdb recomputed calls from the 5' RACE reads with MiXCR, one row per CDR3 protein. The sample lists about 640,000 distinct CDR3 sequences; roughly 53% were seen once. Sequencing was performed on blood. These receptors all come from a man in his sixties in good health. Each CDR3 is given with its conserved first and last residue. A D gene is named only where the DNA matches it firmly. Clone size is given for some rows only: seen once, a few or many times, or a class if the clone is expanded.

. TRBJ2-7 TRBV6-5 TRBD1 CASSYSSTGGFYEQYF TGTGCCAGCAGTTACTCGAGCACAGGGGGGTTCTACGAGCAGTACTTC
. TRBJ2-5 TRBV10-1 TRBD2 CASSEGQAGETQYF TGCGCCAGCAGTGAGGGTCAAGCGGGGGAGACCCAGTACTTC
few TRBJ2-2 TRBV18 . CASSSGQTGELFF TGTGCCAGCTCATCAGGACAGACCGGGGAGCTGTTTTTT
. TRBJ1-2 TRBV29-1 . CSVTGPSGNYGYTF TGCAGCGTCACCGGGCCCTCCGGCAACTATGGCTACACCTTC
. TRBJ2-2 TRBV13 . CASSFARERDTGELFF TGTGCCAGCAGCTTCGCCAGGGAGAGGGACACCGGGGAGCTGTTTTTT
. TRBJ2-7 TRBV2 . CASYLGTAYEQYF TGTGCCAGCTATTTAGGGACGGCCTACGAGCAGTACTTC
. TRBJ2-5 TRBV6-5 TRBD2 CASSYSFASGYQETQYF TGTGCCAGCAGTTACTCGTTCGCTAGCGGATATCAAGAGACCCAGTACTTC
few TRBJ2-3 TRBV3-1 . CASSQGPGPTDTQYF TGTGCCAGCAGCCAAGGTCCGGGACCCACAGATACGCAGTATTTT
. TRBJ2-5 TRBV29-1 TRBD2 CSVLAGAQETQYF TGCAGCGTCCTAGCGGGGGCACAAGAGACCCAGTACTTC
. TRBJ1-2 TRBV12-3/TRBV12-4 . CASSFGGWGYTF TGTGCCAGCAGTTTTGGGGGATGGGGCTACACCTTC
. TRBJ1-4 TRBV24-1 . CATSDPDSDRGEKLFF TGTGCCACCAGTGACCCGGACAGCGACCGAGGTGAAAAACTGTTTTTT
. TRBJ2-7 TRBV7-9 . CAISSSGSPTYEQYF TGTGCCATCAGCTCCTCCGGGTCACCCACTTACGAGCAGTACTTC
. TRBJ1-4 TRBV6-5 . CASSRQLRNEKLFF TGTGCCAGCAGTCGTCAGCTACGAAATGAAAAACTGTTTTTT
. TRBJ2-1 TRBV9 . CASNEGPPYNEQFF TGTGCCAGCAACGAGGGACCCCCCTACAATGAGCAGTTCTTC
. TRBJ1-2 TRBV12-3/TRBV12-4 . CASSPQSTNYGYTF TGTGCCAGCAGTCCACAATCGACTAACTATGGCTACACCTTC
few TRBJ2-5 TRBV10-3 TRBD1 CATWRGTGGPETQYF TGTGCCACCTGGCGTGGGACAGGGGGTCCCGAGACCCAGTACTTC
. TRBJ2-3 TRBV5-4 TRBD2 CASSSGTSGTSTDTQYF TGTGCCAGCAGTTCTGGGACTAGCGGGACAAGCACAGATACGCAGTATTTT
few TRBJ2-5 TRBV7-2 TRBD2 CASSLGPSGGWETQYF TGTGCCAGCAGCTTAGGACCTAGCGGGGGGTGGGAGACCCAGTACTTC
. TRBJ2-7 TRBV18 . CASSPPMGIHEQYF TGTGCCAGCTCACCACCGATGGGAATCCACGAGCAGTACTTC
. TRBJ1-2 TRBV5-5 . CASSGGPSTVYGYTF TGTGCCAGCAGCGGGGGACCGTCGACCGTATATGGCTACACCTTC
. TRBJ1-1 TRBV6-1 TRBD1 CASTFSGGVDTEAFF TGTGCCAGCACCTTTTCAGGGGGTGTCGACACTGAAGCTTTCTTT
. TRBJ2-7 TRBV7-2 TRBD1 CASSEGQGNEQYF TGTGCCAGCAGCGAAGGACAGGGTAACGAGCAGTACTTC
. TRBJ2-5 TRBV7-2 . CASSLGGGSPTQYF TGTGCCAGCAGCTTAGGTGGGGGGTCGCCGACCCAGTACTTC
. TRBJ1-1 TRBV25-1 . CASKGRDPSQGFF TGTGCCAGCAAAGGCCGGGACCCCTCCCAGGGTTTCTTT